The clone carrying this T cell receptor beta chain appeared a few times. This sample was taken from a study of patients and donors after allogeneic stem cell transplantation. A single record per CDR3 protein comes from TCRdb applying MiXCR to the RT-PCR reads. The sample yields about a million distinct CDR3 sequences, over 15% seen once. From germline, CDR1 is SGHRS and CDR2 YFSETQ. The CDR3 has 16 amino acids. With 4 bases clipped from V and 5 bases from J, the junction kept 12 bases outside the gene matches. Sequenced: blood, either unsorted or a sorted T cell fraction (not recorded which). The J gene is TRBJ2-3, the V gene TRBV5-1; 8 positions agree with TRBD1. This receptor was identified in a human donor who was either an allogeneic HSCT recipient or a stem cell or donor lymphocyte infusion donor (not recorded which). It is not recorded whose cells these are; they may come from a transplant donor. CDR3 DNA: TGCGCCAGCAGCGGCTCCAGGGGGCGAGTGGGAGATACGCAGTATTTT. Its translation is CASSGSRGRVGDTQYF. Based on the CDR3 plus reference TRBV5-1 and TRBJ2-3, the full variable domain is KAGVTQTPRYLIKTRGQQVTLSCSPISGHRSVSWYQQTPGQGLQFLFEYFSETQRNKGNFPGRFSGRQFSNSRSEMNVSTLELGDSALYLCASSGSRGRVGDTQYFGPGTRLTVL.